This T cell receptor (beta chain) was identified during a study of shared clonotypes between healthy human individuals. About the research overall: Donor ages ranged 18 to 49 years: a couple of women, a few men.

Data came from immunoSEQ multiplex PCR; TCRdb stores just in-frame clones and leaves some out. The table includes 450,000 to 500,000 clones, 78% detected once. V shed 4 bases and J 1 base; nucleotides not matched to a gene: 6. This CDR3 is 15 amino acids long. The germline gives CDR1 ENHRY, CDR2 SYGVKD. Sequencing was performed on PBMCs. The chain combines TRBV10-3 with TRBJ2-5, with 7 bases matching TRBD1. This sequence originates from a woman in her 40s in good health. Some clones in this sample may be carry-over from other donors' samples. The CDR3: CAISGNRGGQETQYF. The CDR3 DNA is TGTGCCATCAGTGGTAACAGGGGTGGCCAAGAGACCCAGTACTTC.